These 19 T cell receptor beta chains share one sample of origin, sequenced in a study of shared clonotypes between healthy human individuals. Clones were read by immunoSEQ multiplex PCR, and TCRdb kept only the in-frame ones, dropping some. The sample has some 1.5 million clones, 95% to 99% seen once. The sample consisted of naive CD4+ T cells sorted from blood. This sample's subset: CD45RA+ positively selected. The origin of the receptors is a man younger than 40 in good health.

V is TRBV4-3 and J is TRBJ2-7, with D perhaps TRBD2 (6 bases). Looked up from germline, CDR1 is LGHNA and CDR2 is YSLEER. The CDR3 is made up of 13 amino acids. Trimming shortened V by 2 bases and J by 5 bases, and 10 bases separated the two germline ends. The CDR3 coding sequence is TGCGCCAGCAGCCAAAGACTAGGAGACGAGCAGTACTTC. Translating gives CASSQRLGDEQYF.

This clone was recorded only once. The V and J genes are TRBV2 and TRBJ2-3, with D unclear. There are 12 residues in the CDR3. Germline V lookup: CDR1 SNHLY, CDR2 FYNNEI. V was pared by 6 bases and J by 2 bases, with 6 bases between. In DNA, the CDR3 is TGTGCCAGCAGCCAAAACACAGATACGCAGTATTTT. This translates into CASSQNTDTQYF.

The CDR3 protein is CASSLGQGAVYEQYF. The CDR3 DNA reads as TGTGCCAGCAGCCTCGGACAGGGGGCTGTCTACGAGCAGTACTTC. The chain combines TRBV9 with TRBJ2-7; 11 bases align to TRBD1. Germline values: CDR1 SGDLS, CDR2 YYNGEE. This CDR3 comprises 15 residues. V trimming: 4 bases; J trimming: 3 bases; junction bases outside the gene matches: 6.

J is TRBJ1-3 and V is TRBV18; D is undetermined. The CDR3 covers 15 residues. Trimming left V 3 bases short and J 4 bases short, with 13 bases between. The germline gives CDR1 KGHSH, CDR2 LQKENI. CDR3 nucleotides: TGTGCCAGCTCACCTGCCAACACAGAGGGAAACACCATATATTTT. Protein sequence: CASSPANTEGNTIYF.

The chain employs TRBV5-1 and TRBJ2-2, with D uncertain. Germline assignment: CDR1 SGHRS and CDR2 YFSETQ. CDR3 length: 12 amino acids. Trimming took 6 bases from V and 0 from J, leaving 3 bases between them. The CDR3: CASTSNTGELFF. The CDR3, as DNA: TGCGCCAGCACATCGAACACCGGGGAGCTGTTTTTT.

V and J are TRBV5-4 and TRBJ2-1; TRBD2 agrees at 11 bases. The CDR3 is made up of 15 amino acids. CDR1 and CDR2 (germline): SGHNT, YYREEE (reference sequence). J gave up 4 bases and V 4 bases, and 4 bases lay outside the gene matches. CDR3 sequence: CASSTGTSGYNEQFF. CDR3 nucleotide sequence: TGTGCCAGCAGCACCGGGACTAGCGGTTACAATGAGCAGTTCTTC.

The chain is built from TRBV25-1 and TRBJ2-1, with 13 bases lining up with TRBD2. The germline CDR1 and CDR2 sequences are MGHDK and SYGVNS. The V and J ends lost 1 base and 4 bases, in that order; junction bases with no gene match: 7. This CDR3 is 18 amino acids long. The CDR3 DNA follows: TGTGCCAGCAGTGAATGGGAACTAGCGGGAGGGCCGTACAATGAGCAGTTCTTC. Protein product: CASSEWELAGGPYNEQFF.

V and J are TRBV30 and TRBJ1-2; D unresolved. The CDR3 sequence is 13 residues long. Between the trimmed V and J ends, which lost 3 bases and 2 bases, there was a span of 10 bases. The germline gives CDR1 GTSNPN, CDR2 SVGIG (reference sequence). CDR3 residues: CAWSLGRNYGYTF. The CDR3 nucleotides read TGTGCCTGGAGCTTAGGACGCAACTATGGCTACACCTTC.

V is TRBV6-1 and J is TRBJ2-3; D may be TRBD2 (5 bases). Trimming removed 3 bases at V and 4 bases at J, with 23 bases between. The CDR3 is 18 amino acids. CDR1 and CDR2 from the germline V gene are MNHNS and SASEGT. CDR3 coding DNA: TGTGCCAGCAGTGACCCCCCCGGTGGTAGTCGGGGTTCAGATACGCAGTATTTT. It is translated as CASSDPPGGSRGSDTQYF.

The rearrangement uses TRBV5-1 and TRBJ2-2; 9 bases match TRBD2. V trimming: 3 bases; J trimming: 6 bases; junction bases outside the gene matches: 6. From germline, CDR1 is SGHRS and CDR2 YFSETQ. The CDR3 is made up of 15 amino acids. CDR3 loop: CASSWGLASPGELFF. In nucleotides, the CDR3 is TGCGCCAGCAGCTGGGGACTAGCCTCCCCCGGGGAGCTGTTTTTT.

CDR3 DNA sequence: TGTGCCAGCAGCTTAGGGGGTTTTATCGCAGATACGCAGTATTTT. It specifies CASSLGGFIADTQYF. The V call is TRBV7-3, the J call TRBJ2-3, with D perhaps given as TRBD1 or TRBD2 (5 bases each). Per the germline V gene, CDR1 is SGHTA and CDR2 is FQGTGA. V was clipped by 2 bases and J by 4 bases, with 13 bases between them. The CDR3 is 15 amino acids.

A remark on this clone: The same CDR3 also results from other DNA sequences found in this sample. J is TRBJ1-1 and V is TRBV18, with a weak D call TRBD1 (5 bases). Trimming cost V 1 base and J 5 bases, with 8 bases left between them. CDR3 size: 13 residues. Germline values: CDR1 KGHSH, CDR2 LQKENI. CDR3 bases: TGTGCCAGCTCACCACTCGAGGGGACTGAAGCTTTCTTT. Protein sequence: CASSPLEGTEAFF.

The rearrangement joins TRBV5-6 to TRBJ2-1; 7 positions agree with TRBD2. This CDR3 has 16 residues. V shed 0 bases, J shed 4 bases, and the junction held 7 bases outside the gene matches. The germline CDR1 and CDR2 sequences are SGHDT and YYEEEE. The CDR3: CASSLGLAPIYNEQFF. CDR3 DNA sequence: TGTGCCAGCAGCTTGGGACTAGCTCCGATATACAATGAGCAGTTCTTC.

The chain couples TRBV10-2 to TRBJ1-1; 10 nucleotides align to TRBD1. V was clipped by 6 bases and J by 3 bases; unmatched bases: 4. Germline CDR1 and CDR2: WSHSY and SAAADI. The CDR3 extends over 14 amino acids. DNA for the CDR3: TGCGCCAGCAGCGTGGGACAGGGGTACACTGAAGCTTTCTTT. Translation gives CASSVGQGYTEAFF.

The chain couples TRBV9 to TRBJ1-5; 9 bases map to TRBD1. The V gene's germline CDR1 is SGDLS and CDR2 YYNGEE. The V and J ends lost 1 base and 6 bases, in that order; junction bases with no gene match: 2. The CDR3 runs to 14 residues. The CDR3 DNA reads TGTGCCAGCAGCGTACTGGGACAGGGTCAGCCCCAGCATTTT. Translating gives CASSVLGQGQPQHF.

This chain links TRBV6-5 with TRBJ2-2, with D perhaps assigned TRBD1 or TRBD2 (5 bases each). The V and J ends lost 2 bases and 6 bases respectively, with 7 bases between them. Germline CDR1 is MNHEY and CDR2 is SVGAGI. The CDR3 loop spans 13 amino acids. The CDR3 sequence: CASSYRGAGELFF. The CDR3 region has the DNA TGTGCCAGCAGTTACCGGGGCGCCGGGGAGCTGTTTTTT.

The chain couples TRBV18 to TRBJ2-3; 7 bases match TRBD2. This CDR3 region has 15 residues. V dropped 0 bases and J dropped 4; count of bases not matched to a gene: 4. Germline CDR1 is KGHSH and CDR2 is LQKENI. CDR3 coding DNA: TGTGCCAGCTCACCACCGGCCGGGGGGTCAGATACGCAGTATTTT. Translating gives CASSPPAGGSDTQYF.

The chain carries TRBV19 and TRBJ1-1, with D tentatively TRBD1 (5 bases). Trimming took off 4 bases at V and 4 bases at J, with 13 bases between the two ends. The CDR3 loop spans 14 amino acids. CDR1 is LNHDA and CDR2 is SQIVND in the germline V gene (reference sequence). Here the CDR3 DNA reads TGTGCCAGTAGTAAATTGGGGCAAGGCACTGAAGCTTTCTTT. This translates into CASSKLGQGTEAFF.

The chain joins TRBV11-2 to TRBJ2-7; perhaps TRBD2 as D (7 bases). The V gene's germline CDR1 is SGHAT and CDR2 FQNNGV. Trimming shortened V by 1 base and J by 6 bases, and 16 bases separated the two germline ends. This CDR3 comprises 15 residues. The chain's CDR3 is CASSLVFTGRGEQYF. The CDR3 DNA follows: TGTGCCAGCAGCTTAGTGTTCACAGGGAGGGGCGAGCAGTACTTC. Filled out from reference TRBV11-2 and TRBJ2-7, the complete variable domain reads EAGVAQSPRYKIIEKRQSVAFWCNPISGHATLYWYQQILGQGPKLLIQFQNNGVVDDSQLPKDRFSAERLKGVDSTLKIQPAKLEDSAVYLCASSLVFTGRGEQYFGPGTRLTVT.